This T cell receptor beta chain originates from a study of CD8+CD57+ T cells in acquired aplastic anemia. Across the whole study: CD4+ and CD8+ cells, once sorted, gave DNA averaging around 3.2 ug.

The use of genomic DNA as template underpinned the TCR beta VDJ and CDR3 profiling. TCRdb re-called the reads through MiXCR, storing one row per CDR3 protein. Among roughly 240,000 distinct CDR3 sequences, around 45% were seen once, and the ten largest hold 7% to 9.5%. The germline gives CDR1 SEHNR, CDR2 FQNEAQ (reference sequence). CDR3 length equals 15 residues. V was pared by 2 bases and J by 1 base, with 9 bases between. Patients selected for sequencing had displayed CD8+CD57+ cell expansion by flow cytometry. With no exception, the patients had severe acquired aplastic anemia. This TCR derives from a human donor with aplastic anemia. The chain combines TRBV7-9 with TRBJ2-1, with a weak D call TRBD2 (5 bases). Specimen: sorted CD4+, CD8+, or CD8+CD57+ T cells (not recorded which) from PBMCs. CDR3 sequence (DNA): TGTGCCAGCAGCTTATTCCCGGGGTCCTACAATGAGCAGTTCTTC. Translation: CASSLFPGSYNEQFF.